This passage covers 23 T cell receptor beta chains from one sample sequenced in a study of graft-versus-host responses after intestinal transplantation. The method was immunoSEQ multiplex PCR; TCRdb's version includes in-frame clones alone and lacks a portion of them. This sample has 8,000 or so clones, with more than 85% found just once. The sample was PBMCs, taken 11 days after intestinal transplantation. The origin of the receptors is a human patient who received an intestinal transplant, so some T cells may come from the graft donor.

The V gene is TRBV6-5, the J gene TRBJ1-1; D perhaps matches TRBD1 (6 bases). Germline lookup yields CDR1 MNHEY and CDR2 SVGAGI. The CDR3 has 16 amino acids. V lost 2 bases and J 6 bases, leaving 19 bases between the germline ends. The CDR3, as DNA: TGTGCCAGCAGTTACAGGGCGTTGGGGACACAATCTGAAGCTTTCTTT. Its protein is CASSYRALGTQSEAFF.

The chain is built from TRBV4-3 and TRBJ2-6; D unclear. CDR1 LGHNA and CDR2 YSLEER come from the germline V gene. V lost 0 bases and J lost 4, with 13 bases in between. This CDR3 comprises 17 residues. CDR3 in DNA: TGCGCCAGCAGCCAAGATCAGTCCATTTCGGGGGCCAACGTCCTGACTTTC. Translated: CASSQDQSISGANVLTF.

The chain carries TRBV29-1 and TRBJ2-7; 15 nucleotides align to TRBD2. The CDR3 runs to 13 residues. Per the germline V gene, CDR1 is SQVTM and CDR2 is ANQGSEA. V shed 7 bases and J 7 bases; nucleotides not matched to a gene: 5. The CDR3 DNA is TGCAGCGCCCGGGGACTAGCGGGAGGAGAGCAGTACTTC. The encoded protein is CSARGLAGGEQYF.

CDR3 in DNA: TGTGCCAGCAGCGTAGGGACAGGGGAAAATGAAAAACTGTTTTTT. Translated, it gives CASSVGTGENEKLFF. This chain links TRBV9 with TRBJ1-4; 9 positions match TRBD1. This CDR3 contains 15 residues. Looked up from germline, CDR1 is SGDLS and CDR2 is YYNGEE. V shed 0 bases, J shed 5 bases, and the junction held 2 bases outside the gene matches.

The rearrangement links TRBV28 to TRBJ1-2; 7 bases line up with TRBD1. The germline V gene has CDR1 MDHEN and CDR2 SYDVKM. CDR3 length: 14 amino acids. V dropped 3 bases and J dropped 1; count of bases not matched to a gene: 2. The CDR3 DNA sequence: TGTGCCAGCAGTTTTCAGGGGGATAACTATGGCTACACCTTC. As protein: CASSFQGDNYGYTF.

The gene calls are TRBV4-2 and TRBJ2-5, with 14 bases aligning to TRBD2. Germline V gene data show CDR1 as LGHNA and CDR2 as YNFKEQ. V shed 1 base, J shed 2 bases, and the junction held 0 bases outside the gene matches. CDR3 size: 16 residues. The CDR3 nucleotides are TGTGCCAGCAGCCAAGGACTAGCGGGGGGGCAAGAGACCCAGTACTTC. This translates into CASSQGLAGGQETQYF.

The rearrangement uses TRBV15 and TRBJ1-3; weak D call: TRBD1 (6 bases). The CDR3 consists of 16 residues. CDR1 and CDR2 from the germline V gene are LNHNV and YYDKDF (reference sequence). The V and J ends lost 5 bases and 0 bases respectively, with 14 bases between them. This CDR3 is CATSPKQGSSGNTIYF. DNA of the CDR3: TGTGCCACCAGCCCGAAACAGGGAAGCTCTGGAAACACCATATATTTT.

The chain carries TRBV27 and TRBJ1-2; TRBD1 matches at 9 bases. Germline V gene data show CDR1 as MNHEY and CDR2 as SMNVEV (reference sequence). The CDR3 is 13 amino acids. After removal of 3 bases from V and 8 bases from J, the junction contained 4 bases not matched to a gene. The CDR3: CASSLGQGIGYTF. The CDR3 region has the DNA TGTGCCAGCAGTTTGGGACAGGGAATAGGCTACACCTTC.

CDR3 protein: CAWSAAGTGAGSPLHF. CDR3 in DNA: TGTGCCTGGAGTGCGGCCGGGACAGGGGCGGGGTCACCCCTCCACTTT. The V and J genes are TRBV30 and TRBJ1-6; 10 bases match TRBD1. The junction had 10 bases not matched to a gene; V was cut back by 1 base and J by 10 bases. The CDR3 length is 16 residues. CDR1 GTSNPN and CDR2 SVGIG come from the germline V gene (reference sequence).

The V call is TRBV4-1, the J call TRBJ2-3; possible D gene TRBD2, 7 bases. V was trimmed by 8 bases and J by 4 bases, leaving 19 bases between them. The CDR3 is 15 amino acids. Germline V gives CDR1 MGHRA, CDR2 YSYEKL. In nucleotides, the CDR3 is TGCGCCAGCGGGGGAACAGGGAGGGAGGCAGATACGCAGTATTTT. This encodes CASGGTGREADTQYF.

CDR3 sequence (DNA): TGTGCCAGTAGATTCGGCAGCGGCGGGGAAAAACTGTTTTTT. It is translated as CASRFGSGGEKLFF. This chain connects TRBV19 to TRBJ1-4; unclear D gene. This CDR3 region has 14 residues. Trimming removed 6 bases from V and 8 bases from J, with 16 bases in between. From germline, CDR1 is LNHDA and CDR2 SQIVND (reference sequence).

The gene calls are TRBV11-2 and TRBJ2-1; D remains ambiguous. V was clipped by 5 bases and J by 2 bases, with 4 bases between them. CDR1 and CDR2 (germline): SGHAT, FQNNGV. The CDR3 sequence is 12 residues long. DNA of the CDR3: TGTGCCAGCAGCCCCACCTACAATGAGCAGTTCTTC. Its protein product is CASSPTYNEQFF.

The chain has TRBV14 and TRBJ2-5; TRBD2 might be the D (5 bases). CDR3 size: 17 residues. V was trimmed by 6 bases and J by 0 bases, leaving 20 bases between them. Germline assignment: CDR1 SGHDN and CDR2 FVKESK. This chain's CDR3 is CASRASVATGNQETQYF. CDR3 in DNA: TGTGCCAGCAGGGCAAGCGTGGCTACGGGGAACCAAGAGACCCAGTACTTC.

The V gene is TRBV29-1, the J gene TRBJ1-1, with a weak D call TRBD1 (5 bases). CDR3 length: 13 amino acids. Germline V gene sequence: CDR1 SQVTM, CDR2 ANQGSEA. V was shortened by 7 bases and J by 4 bases, with 16 bases between the two germline ends. The CDR3 DNA follows: TGCAGCGCCCCCCCGGGGGTTGGCACTGAAGCTTTCTTT. Amino acids: CSAPPGVGTEAFF.

As to this clone: One end of the junction fails to match germline, which may point to a read error. The chain carries TRBV7-9 and TRBJ2-7; weak D call: TRBD2 (6 bases). This CDR3 has 12 residues. Germline assignment: CDR1 SEHNR and CDR2 FQNEAQ (reference sequence). In DNA, the CDR3 is TGTGCCAGCAGCTGGGACTCCTCCGAGCAGTACTTC. This codes for CASSWDSSEQYF. Using reference TRBV7-9 and TRBJ2-7 for the parts outside the CDR3, the full variable domain is DTGVSQNPRHKITKRGQNVTFRCDPISEHNRLYWYRQTLGQGPEFLTYFQNEAQLEKSRLLSDRFSAERPKGSFSTLEIQRTEQGDSAMYLCASSWDSSEQYFGPGTRLTVT.

The chain uses TRBV7-6 and TRBJ1-1; the D gene is possibly TRBD1 (5 bases). V dropped 1 base and J dropped 2 bases, with 8 bases sitting between them. Germline V gives CDR1 SGHVS, CDR2 FNYEAQ. The CDR3 loop spans 14 amino acids. The CDR3, as DNA: TGTGCCAGCAGCTTAGGGACAATAAACACTGAAGCTTTCTTT. Translation: CASSLGTINTEAFF.

The rearrangement links TRBV5-6 to TRBJ2-1; 10 nucleotides agree with TRBD1. CDR1 is SGHDT and CDR2 is YYEEEE in the germline V gene. V trimming: 4 bases; J trimming: 4 bases; junction bases outside the gene matches: 5. The CDR3 is 15 amino acids. The CDR3 nucleotides read TGTGCCAGCAGCCTGGGACAGGGGCCTTACAATGAGCAGTTCTTC. This gives the protein CASSLGQGPYNEQFF.

V is TRBV6-6 and J is TRBJ1-2; 7 positions agree with TRBD1. This CDR3 spans 13 amino acids. The germline gives CDR1 MNHNY, CDR2 SVGAGI (reference sequence). V was pared by 6 bases and J by 12 bases, with 13 bases of the junction left unmatched. CDR3 sequence: CASSHGTAPADTF. The CDR3, as DNA: TGTGCCAGCAGCCACGGGACAGCCCCAGCGGACACCTTC.

This clone was seen a single time. The rearrangement joins TRBV6-6 to TRBJ2-1, with TRBD2 matching over 9 bases. Unmatched junction bases numbered 9, after V lost 6 bases and J lost 6 bases. Germline V gene sequence: CDR1 MNHNY, CDR2 SVGAGI (reference sequence). The CDR3 loop spans 15 amino acids. CDR3 coding DNA: TGTGCCAGCAGCCCCCTAGCGGGATCGTCCAATGAGCAGTTCTTC. Its protein product is CASSPLAGSSNEQFF.

The gene calls are TRBV2 and TRBJ1-3; no reliable D call. The CDR3 sequence is 16 residues long. Trimming left V 5 bases short and J 1 base short, with 15 bases between. The V gene's germline CDR1 is SNHLY and CDR2 FYNNEI. Here the CDR3 reads CASSPTTTWSGNTIYF. The CDR3 DNA follows: TGTGCCAGCAGTCCCACCACAACATGGTCTGGAAACACCATATATTTT.

The chain is built from TRBV4-2 and TRBJ2-1, with D possibly TRBD2 on 7 matching bases. This CDR3 contains 15 residues. Trimming took 4 bases from V and 4 from J, leaving 14 bases between them. CDR1 and CDR2 from the germline V gene are LGHNA and YNFKEQ. In nucleotides, the CDR3 is TGTGCCAGCAGCCTAGGCGGGGGCCTTTACAATGAGCAGTTCTTC. It specifies CASSLGGGLYNEQFF.

V is TRBV28 and J is TRBJ1-5; 7 nucleotides align to TRBD1. The J segment lost 7 bases and the V segment lost 4 bases, leaving 10 bases of the junction unmatched. The CDR3 runs to 15 residues. CDR1 is MDHEN and CDR2 is SYDVKM in the germline V gene. The CDR3 here is CASSSEQGLGQPQHF. CDR3 nucleotide sequence: TGTGCCAGCAGTTCCGAACAGGGGCTCGGCCAGCCCCAGCATTTT.

J is TRBJ1-5 and V is TRBV4-1, with D uncertain. Germline V lookup: CDR1 MGHRA, CDR2 YSYEKL. There are 14 residues in the CDR3. V lost 2 bases and J 0 bases, leaving 5 bases between the germline ends. This chain's CDR3 is CASSQTNSNQPQHF. CDR3 bases: TGCGCCAGCAGCCAAACAAATAGCAATCAGCCCCAGCATTTT.